This T cell receptor (beta chain) was documented in a study of blood T cell repertoires in COVID-19. About the research overall: Donors in the United States, Italy and Spain gave samples during acute or convalescent COVID-19.

Assay used: immunoSEQ multiplex PCR; TCRdb lists only in-frame clones, some missing. The profile shows about 22,000 clones, more than 90% of them singletons. The CDR3 sequence is 14 residues long. From germline, CDR1 is SGHNT and CDR2 YYREEE (reference sequence). J lost 4 bases, V lost 3 bases, and 0 bases had no gene match. The rearrangement links TRBV5-4 to TRBJ2-2, with 10 bases aligning to TRBD1. The clonotype originates from a woman in her seventies with active COVID-19. The sample consisted of peripheral blood. Here the CDR3 DNA reads TGTGCCAGCAGCTGGACAGGGGGCACCGGGGAGCTGTTTTTT. Encoded protein: CASSWTGGTGELFF. The full variable domain, in which reference TRBV5-4 and TRBJ2-2 provide the parts outside the CDR3, is ETGVTQSPTHLIKTRGQQVTLRCSSQSGHNTVSWYQQALGQGPQFIFQYYREEENGRGNFPPRFSGLQFPNYSSELNVNALELDDSALYLCASSWTGGTGELFFGEGSRLTVL.